The 30 T cell receptor beta chains in this list originate from one sample, sequenced in a study of shared clonotypes between healthy human individuals. Data came from immunoSEQ multiplex PCR; TCRdb stores just in-frame clones and leaves some out. This table holds more than 2 million clones, 85% to 95% found once. What was sequenced was naive CD4+ T cells sorted from blood. Subset specified: CD45RA+ positively selected. All receptors derive from a young man in good health.

The chain has TRBV27 and TRBJ2-7; D perhaps matches TRBD2 (5 bases). Deletions cut 6 bases from V and 2 bases from J, with 17 bases between. This CDR3 region has 15 residues. CDR1 MNHEY and CDR2 SMNVEV come from the germline V gene (reference sequence). CDR3 in amino acids: CASSKPGLLAYEQYF. Here the CDR3 DNA reads TGTGCCAGCAGCAAACCCGGACTCCTTGCCTACGAGCAGTACTTC.

V is TRBV7-2 and J is TRBJ2-1; a weak D match, TRBD1 (5 bases). Deletions cut 6 bases from V and 4 bases from J, with 7 bases between. CDR1 is SGHTA and CDR2 is FQGNSA in the germline V gene. The CDR3 covers 12 residues. The chain's CDR3 is CASSRQYNEQFF. In DNA, the CDR3 is TGTGCCAGCAGTCGACAGTACAATGAGCAGTTCTTC. The entire variable domain, with the rest obtained from reference TRBV7-2 and TRBJ2-1, is as follows: GAGVSQSPSNKVTEKGKDVELRCDPISGHTALYWYRQSLGQGLEFLIYFQGNSAPDKSGLPSDRFSAERTGGSVSTLTIQRTQQEDSAVYLCASSRQYNEQFFGPGTRLTVL.

To note about this clone: The sample has other DNA sequences that encode this CDR3 too. This chain joins TRBV29-1 and TRBJ2-7; D may be TRBD1 or TRBD2 (5 bases each). Germline CDR1 and CDR2: SQVTM and ANQGSEA. This CDR3 is built from 12 residues. Trimming pared 4 bases from V and 2 bases from J, leaving 9 bases between. The chain's CDR3 is CSVGGGPYEQYF. CDR3 nucleotide sequence: TGCAGCGTTGGGGGCGGGCCCTACGAGCAGTACTTC.

V is TRBV7-2 and J is TRBJ2-2, with D maybe TRBD2 (5 bases). V was clipped by 0 bases and J by 0 bases, with 8 bases between them. This CDR3 has 16 residues. Germline CDR1 is SGHTA and CDR2 is FQGNSA. The CDR3 sequence: CASSLAGRANTGELFF. The CDR3 DNA reads as TGTGCCAGCAGCTTAGCGGGGAGAGCGAACACCGGGGAGCTGTTTTTT. The variable domain in full, with the rest retrieved from reference TRBV7-2 and TRBJ2-2, is GAGVSQSPSNKVTEKGKDVELRCDPISGHTALYWYRQSLGQGLEFLIYFQGNSAPDKSGLPSDRFSAERTGGSVSTLTIQRTQQEDSAVYLCASSLAGRANTGELFFGEGSRLTVL.

The gene calls are TRBV9 and TRBJ2-1; D is unclear. With 3 bases removed from V and 0 bases from J, the gap between germline ends came to 10 bases. This CDR3 is 15 amino acids long. Germline loops: CDR1 SGDLS, CDR2 YYNGEE. DNA for the CDR3: TGTGCCAGCAGCGACGGGCGGCTCTCCTACAATGAGCAGTTCTTC. Encoded protein: CASSDGRLSYNEQFF. The whole variable domain, filled in from reference TRBV9 and TRBJ2-1, reads DSGVTQTPKHLITATGQRVTLRCSPRSGDLSVYWYQQSLDQGLQFLIQYYNGEERAKGNILERFSAQQFPDLHSELNLSSLELGDSALYFCASSDGRLSYNEQFFGPGTRLTVL.

V and J are TRBV5-6 and TRBJ1-4, with D possibly being TRBD1 (5 bases). CDR3 length: 13 residues. Per the germline V gene, CDR1 is SGHDT and CDR2 is YYEEEE. V was clipped by 4 bases and J by 11 bases, with 15 bases between them. Here the CDR3 reads CASSLWVEGKLFF. CDR3 DNA sequence: TGTGCCAGCAGCCTATGGGTAGAGGGGAAACTGTTTTTT.

The V call is TRBV10-3, the J call TRBJ2-2, with D uncertain. Trimming shortened V by 1 base and J by 0 bases, and 3 bases separated the two germline ends. The CDR3 is made up of 14 amino acids. Per germline, CDR1 ENHRY and CDR2 SYGVKD. The DNA of the CDR3 is TGTGCCATCAGTGAGTGGACGAACACCGGGGAGCTGTTTTTT. It yields the protein CAISEWTNTGELFF.

The chain joins TRBV11-2 to TRBJ2-7; no clear D gene. Germline V gene data show CDR1 as SGHAT and CDR2 as FQNNGV. The CDR3 has 14 residues. With 5 bases removed from V and 3 bases from J, the gap between germline ends came to 14 bases. CDR3 protein: CASSRTLSHYEQYF. The CDR3 nucleotides read TGTGCCAGCAGCCGGACCCTCTCCCACTACGAGCAGTACTTC.

The rearrangement links TRBV30 to TRBJ1-3, with unresolved D. The CDR3 consists of 12 residues. V was shortened by 5 bases and J by 0 bases, with 5 bases between the two germline ends. CDR1 is GTSNPN, CDR2 SVGIG, per germline (reference sequence). The DNA of the CDR3 is TGTGCCTGGGGGAACTCTGGAAACACCATATATTTT. Its protein product is CAWGNSGNTIYF.

V gene TRBV11-2 combines with J gene TRBJ1-6; D gene unclear. The CDR3 length is 13 residues. The V gene's germline CDR1 is SGHAT and CDR2 FQNNGV. V lost 4 bases and J lost 9, with 10 bases in between. The CDR3 DNA reads as TGTGCCAGCAGCTCCGCCTCGGCTTCACCCCTCCACTTT. Its protein is CASSSASASPLHF.

This chain links TRBV6-6 with TRBJ2-5; 8 bases fit TRBD1. The V gene end was trimmed by 2 bases and the J gene end by 5 bases; junction bases not matched to a gene: 7. The germline V gene has CDR1 MNHNY and CDR2 SVGAGI (reference sequence). There are 15 residues in the CDR3. The CDR3 region is CASSYTDRGGETQYF. Written as DNA, the CDR3 is TGTGCCAGCAGTTACACCGACAGGGGCGGGGAGACCCAGTACTTC.

Only a few counts were recorded for this clone. The chain is built from TRBV7-8 and TRBJ2-1, with 13 bases lining up with TRBD2. V was pared by 3 bases and J by 8 bases, with 13 bases of the junction left unmatched. The CDR3 loop spans 18 amino acids. Germline CDR1 and CDR2: SGHVS and FQNEAQ. The CDR3 loop reads CASSFQLAGGALFDEQFF. For the CDR3, the DNA is TGTGCCAGCAGCTTCCAACTAGCGGGAGGGGCGCTATTCGATGAGCAGTTCTTC.

V gene TRBV7-2 combines with J gene TRBJ2-5, with 12 bases identical to TRBD2. CDR3 length equals 15 residues. Germline V gene data show CDR1 as SGHTA and CDR2 as FQGNSA. The V segment lost 1 base and the J segment 4 bases; nucleotides outside the gene matches: 1. In DNA form, the CDR3 reads TGTGCCAGCAGCTTAGTGGGACTAGCGGGAGAGACCCAGTACTTC. Its translation is CASSLVGLAGETQYF.

The chain links TRBV9 to TRBJ2-7, with 7 nucleotides matching TRBD2. The germline V gene has CDR1 SGDLS and CDR2 YYNGEE. The CDR3 runs 15 residues. V lost 4 bases to trimming and J lost 1 base; unmatched junction nucleotides: 8. The CDR3 region is CASSPQGLGSYEQYF. The CDR3 DNA sequence: TGTGCCAGCAGCCCCCAAGGACTAGGTTCCTACGAGCAGTACTTC. Full variable domain (rest looked up from reference TRBV9 and TRBJ2-7): DSGVTQTPKHLITATGQRVTLRCSPRSGDLSVYWYQQSLDQGLQFLIQYYNGEERAKGNILERFSAQQFPDLHSELNLSSLELGDSALYFCASSPQGLGSYEQYFGPGTRLTVT.

The chain joins TRBV2 to TRBJ1-4; the D gene is possibly TRBD1 (5 bases). The germline CDR1 and CDR2 sequences are SNHLY and FYNNEI. The CDR3 has 14 residues. V gave up 6 bases and J gave up 4 bases, with 12 bases separating them. The CDR3 protein is CASSADRYNEKLFF. The CDR3 DNA reads TGTGCCAGCAGCGCAGACAGATATAATGAAAAACTGTTTTTT.

About this clone: A read error may produce the germline difference seen at one junction end. The gene calls are TRBV18 and TRBJ2-1, with D uncertain. CDR1 is KGHSH, CDR2 LQKENI, per germline. This CDR3 is built from 14 residues. CDR3 nucleotides: TGTGCCAGCTCACCACAGGGCTCCCACAATGAGCAGTTCTTC. This codes for CASSPQGSHNEQFF. The full variable domain, in which reference TRBV18 and TRBJ2-1 provide the parts outside the CDR3, is NAGVMQNPRHLVRRRGQEARLRCSPMKGHSHVYWYRQLPEEGLKFMVYLQKENIIDESGMPKERFSAEFPKEGPSILRIQQVVRGDSAAYFCASSPQGSHNEQFFGPGTRLTVL.

This CDR3 is CASAGNEQFF. CDR3 in DNA: TGTGCCAGCGCCGGGAATGAGCAGTTCTTC. This chain connects TRBV9 to TRBJ2-1; D not certain. The germline V gene has CDR1 SGDLS and CDR2 YYNGEE. The ends were cut back, 7 bases at V and 7 bases at J, with 6 bases in the middle. This CDR3 is built from 10 residues.

V gene TRBV2 combines with J gene TRBJ2-5, with 9 bases that match TRBD1. CDR3 length equals 13 residues. Germline CDR1 and CDR2: SNHLY and FYNNEI. J was trimmed by 13 bases and V by 0 bases; bases with no gene match: 6. CDR3 residues: CASSEAGTGQRYF. Here the CDR3 DNA reads TGTGCCAGCAGTGAAGCCGGGACAGGGCAGAGGTACTTC.

The J gene is TRBJ1-1, the V gene TRBV5-1; D unclear. Germline lookup yields CDR1 SGHRS and CDR2 YFSETQ. The CDR3 covers 14 residues. Trimming removed 0 bases at V and 1 base at J, with 7 bases between. Here the CDR3 DNA reads TGCGCCAGCAGCTTGGAGATAGCGAACACTGAAGCTTTCTTT. It translates to CASSLEIANTEAFF. The entire variable domain, with the rest obtained from reference TRBV5-1 and TRBJ1-1, is as follows: KAGVTQTPRYLIKTRGQQVTLSCSPISGHRSVSWYQQTPGQGLQFLFEYFSETQRNKGNFPGRFSGRQFSNSRSEMNVSTLELGDSALYLCASSLEIANTEAFFGQGTRLTVV.

Of note for this clone: Additional DNA sequences in this sample encode the identical CDR3. The rearrangement uses TRBV5-1 and TRBJ2-5; possible D gene TRBD1, 6 bases. Germline V gene sequence: CDR1 SGHRS, CDR2 YFSETQ. CDR3 length: 14 amino acids. Deletions cut 2 bases from V and 5 bases from J, with 13 bases between. CDR3 in DNA: TGCGCCAGCAGCTTAGATTCAAGGGGGGAGACCCAGTACTTC. Translated: CASSLDSRGETQYF.

Only one count was recorded for this clone. The V gene is TRBV30, the J gene TRBJ1-6; 12 bases are shared with TRBD1. Germline loops: CDR1 GTSNPN, CDR2 SVGIG (reference sequence). The V gene end was trimmed by 4 bases and the J gene end by 7 bases; junction bases not matched to a gene: 11. The CDR3 consists of 17 residues. In DNA, the CDR3 is TGTGCCTGGACACCGGGACAGGGGGCGGGGAGGAATTCACCCCTCCACTTT. It specifies CAWTPGQGAGRNSPLHF.

This clone occurred once. The chain links TRBV30 to TRBJ2-4; D is possibly TRBD2 (6 bases). CDR1 is GTSNPN, CDR2 SVGIG, per germline (reference sequence). V was pared by 8 bases and J by 1 base, with 12 bases between. The CDR3 is made up of 13 amino acids. CDR3 DNA: TGTGCCCGGGGGACGGTCGCCAAAAACATTCAGTACTTC. It yields the protein CARGTVAKNIQYF. The whole variable domain, remainder taken from reference TRBV30 and TRBJ2-4, is SQTIHQWPATLVQPVGSPLSLECTVEGTSNPNLYWYRQAAGRGLQLLFYSVGIGQISSEVPQNLSASRPQDRQFILSSKKLLLSDSGFYLCARGTVAKNIQYFGAGTRLSVL.

The chain combines TRBV4-3 with TRBJ1-3, with 8 positions matching TRBD1. Per germline, CDR1 LGHNA and CDR2 YSLEER. The CDR3 spans 14 residues. V was pared by 1 base and J by 8 bases, with 4 bases of the junction left unmatched. CDR3 DNA sequence: TGCGCCAGCAGCCAAGCAGGACAGGGTTACACCATATATTTT. It is translated as CASSQAGQGYTIYF.

Regarding this clone: Other DNA variants within this sample encode the same CDR3. The chain recombines TRBV6-5 with TRBJ2-3; D may be TRBD1 or TRBD2 (5 bases each). The V gene lost 6 bases and the J gene lost 5 bases, with 6 bases spanning the gap. Germline V gene sequence: CDR1 MNHEY, CDR2 SVGAGI. The CDR3 is 11 amino acids. CDR3 residues: CASRRGDTQYF. The CDR3 DNA sequence: TGTGCCAGCAGGAGGGGAGATACGCAGTATTTT.

This sequence joins TRBV2 and TRBJ2-4, with TRBD2 as a possible D gene (6 bases). Looked up from germline, CDR1 is SNHLY and CDR2 is FYNNEI. V was clipped by 5 bases and J by 5 bases, with 10 bases between them. This CDR3 contains 13 residues. DNA for the CDR3: TGTGCCAGCAGTCTGGAGGGGCAAAACATTCAGTACTTC. Amino acids: CASSLEGQNIQYF.

This sequence joins TRBV5-4 and TRBJ2-1; the D gene is possibly TRBD2 (6 bases). Germline loops: CDR1 SGHNT, CDR2 YYREEE (reference sequence). V was pared by 1 base and J by 5 bases, with 13 bases between. This CDR3 is built from 15 residues. This chain's CDR3 is CASSLIRGWDNEQFF. The DNA of the CDR3 is TGTGCCAGCAGCTTGATCCGGGGGTGGGACAATGAGCAGTTCTTC.

The chain links TRBV7-2 to TRBJ1-1; TRBD1 matches 8 bases. Germline V gives CDR1 SGHTA, CDR2 FQGNSA. This CDR3 comprises 15 residues. V shed 0 bases and J 4 bases; nucleotides not matched to a gene: 4. CDR3 residues: CASSLARTGITEAFF. The CDR3 DNA follows: TGTGCCAGCAGCTTAGCTCGGACAGGGATCACTGAAGCTTTCTTT.

The chain couples TRBV18 to TRBJ2-3; D is unclear. The CDR3 runs 14 residues. Germline V gene lookup returns CDR1 KGHSH and CDR2 LQKENI. V was clipped by 2 bases and J by 2 bases, with 8 bases between them. CDR3 region: CASSPFGNTDTQYF. CDR3 nucleotides: TGTGCCAGCTCACCATTTGGAAACACAGATACGCAGTATTTT.

The count of this clone is one. V is TRBV4-3 and J is TRBJ2-6, with D possibly being TRBD2 (5 bases). Germline CDR1 is LGHNA and CDR2 is YSLEER. V was clipped by 0 bases and J by 2 bases, with 8 bases between them. The CDR3 length is 16 residues. CDR3 bases: TGCGCCAGCAGCCAAGATCTCGGGGCTGGGGCCAACGTCCTGACTTTC. Amino acids: CASSQDLGAGANVLTF.

The V gene is TRBV7-9, the J gene TRBJ2-5, with D perhaps TRBD2 (6 bases). The CDR3 is made up of 15 amino acids. Germline values: CDR1 SEHNR, CDR2 FQNEAQ (reference sequence). Trimming stripped 5 bases from V and 2 bases from J, with 15 bases between. CDR3 coding DNA: TGTGCCAGCAGCCCCCGACGGGACTTACAAGAGACCCAGTACTTC. Translating it yields CASSPRRDLQETQYF.